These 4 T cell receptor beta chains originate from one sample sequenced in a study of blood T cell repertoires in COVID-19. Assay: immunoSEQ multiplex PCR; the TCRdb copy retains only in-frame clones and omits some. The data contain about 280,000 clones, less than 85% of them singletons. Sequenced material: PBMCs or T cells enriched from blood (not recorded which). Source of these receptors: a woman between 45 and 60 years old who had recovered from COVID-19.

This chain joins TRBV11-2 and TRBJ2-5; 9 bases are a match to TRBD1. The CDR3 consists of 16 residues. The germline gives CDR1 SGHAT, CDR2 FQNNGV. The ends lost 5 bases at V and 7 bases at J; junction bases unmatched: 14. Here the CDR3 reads CASSERTGETKGTQYF. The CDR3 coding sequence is TGTGCCAGCAGCGAACGGACAGGGGAGACCAAAGGGACCCAGTACTTC.

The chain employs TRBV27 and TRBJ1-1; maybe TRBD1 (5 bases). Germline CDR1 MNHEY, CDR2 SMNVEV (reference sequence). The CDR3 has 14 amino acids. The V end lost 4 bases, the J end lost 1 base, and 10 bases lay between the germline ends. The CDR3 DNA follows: TGTGCCAGCAGTTCGTGGCAGGGGAACACTGAAGCTTTCTTT. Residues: CASSSWQGNTEAFF.

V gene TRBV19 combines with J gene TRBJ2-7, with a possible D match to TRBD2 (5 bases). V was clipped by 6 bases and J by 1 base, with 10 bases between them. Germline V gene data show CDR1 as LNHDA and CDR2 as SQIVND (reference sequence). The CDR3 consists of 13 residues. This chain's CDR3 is CASSGLGSYEQYF. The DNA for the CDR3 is TGTGCCAGTAGCGGACTCGGGTCCTACGAGCAGTACTTC.

The DNA of the CDR3 is TGTGCCAGCAGCCTCACAGGAGCCGTCGATAATTCACCCCTCCACTTT. Its translation: CASSLTGAVDNSPLHF. This chain uses TRBV7-9 with TRBJ1-6; weak D call: TRBD1 (5 bases). V lost 5 bases and J 5 bases, leaving 16 bases between the germline ends. Germline assignment: CDR1 SEHNR and CDR2 FQNEAQ (reference sequence). CDR3 length: 16 amino acids.